A selection of T cell receptor beta chains follows, all from one sample in a study of CD8 T cells in Susac syndrome. TCRdb independently ran MiXCR on the immunoSEQ multiplex PCR reads; one entry per CDR3 protein. Of around 300,000 distinct CDR3 sequences listed, 90% to 95% are singletons. The sequenced sample consisted of CD4+ T cells from PBMCs. The receptors derive from a human donor with multiple sclerosis. CDR3s include the opening cysteine and the closing phenylalanine or tryptophan. Fields, in order: clone size, J gene, V gene, D gene, CDR3 DNA, CDR3 protein. D genes are given only for firm matches. Size tells how often a clone was seen (once, few, many) or the class of an expanded clone, and some rows leave it out.

size: .
J: TRBJ2-6
V: TRBV5-1
D: .
DNA: TGCGCCAGCAGTCTGGGTCCCCACTCTGGGGCCAACGTCCTGACTTTC
CDR3: CASSLGPHSGANVLTF

size: .
J: TRBJ1-1
V: TRBV6-2/TRBV6-3
D: .
DNA: TGTGCCAGCCAGGAGGCGTGGACTGAAGCTTTCTTT
CDR3: CASQEAWTEAFF

size: .
J: TRBJ2-3
V: TRBV5-4
D: TRBD2
DNA: TGTGCCAGCAGCCCGCCTCTAGCGGGGGGCGGAGATACGCAGTATTTT
CDR3: CASSPPLAGGGDTQYF

size: .
J: TRBJ1-2
V: TRBV27
D: .
DNA: TGTGCCAGCAGTTTATTTCCAGGAGGTGGCTACACCTTC
CDR3: CASSLFPGGGYTF

size: .
J: TRBJ2-2
V: TRBV12-3/TRBV12-4
D: .
DNA: TGTGCCAGCAGCTTGAAAGGTTGGAACACCGGGGAGCTGTTTTTT
CDR3: CASSLKGWNTGELFF

size: once
J: TRBJ1-2
V: TRBV15
D: .
DNA: TGTGCCACCAGCAGAGATCTGACGCGATATGGCTACACCTTC
CDR3: CATSRDLTRYGYTF

size: few
J: TRBJ1-4
V: TRBV4-1
D: .
DNA: TGCGCCAGCAGCCAAGTCTTGGCTAATGAAAAACTGTTTTTT
CDR3: CASSQVLANEKLFF

size: .
J: TRBJ1-1
V: TRBV18
D: .
DNA: TGTGCCAGCTCCTGGGGCTCAGCTAACACTGAAGCTTTCTTT
CDR3: CASSWGSANTEAFF

size: .
J: TRBJ1-1
V: TRBV6-6
D: .
DNA: TGTGCCAGCAGTTACTCGGGAAAGAACACTGAAGCTTTCTTT
CDR3: CASSYSGKNTEAFF

size: .
J: TRBJ2-7
V: TRBV7-8
D: TRBD2
DNA: TGTGCCAGCAGCCCAAGGGTCGGGAAGGCTAGCGGCCCCTACGAGCAGTACTTC
CDR3: CASSPRVGKASGPYEQYF

size: .
J: TRBJ2-1
V: TRBV29-1
D: .
DNA: TGCAGCGTCCGGACCCGGGGTCACTCCTACAATGAGCAGTTCTTC
CDR3: CSVRTRGHSYNEQFF

size: .
J: TRBJ1-2
V: TRBV24-1
D: .
DNA: TGTGCCACCAGTGTCCCGGCCGGACCCCGTCGGTATGGCTACACCTTC
CDR3: CATSVPAGPRRYGYTF

size: .
J: TRBJ2-3
V: TRBV29-1
D: .
DNA: TGCAGCATGCCCTTTGCAAGCACAGATACGCAGTATTTT
CDR3: CSMPFASTDTQYF

size: .
J: TRBJ2-5
V: TRBV29-1
D: .
DNA: TGCAGCGTGGCTTGGGCCGCGGGGGAGACCCAGTACTTC
CDR3: CSVAWAAGETQYF

size: once
J: TRBJ1-4
V: TRBV7-2
D: .
DNA: TGTGCCAGCAGCCCATACATCTCCACTAATGAAAAACTGTTTTTT
CDR3: CASSPYISTNEKLFF

size: .
J: TRBJ1-6
V: TRBV6-2/TRBV6-3
D: .
DNA: TGTGCCAGCAGTTGGACGGATAATTCACCCCTCCACTTT
CDR3: CASSWTDNSPLHF

size: .
J: TRBJ2-7
V: TRBV4-1
D: TRBD2
DNA: TGCGCCAGCAGCCAACCCCCTTTGAGCGGGAGACCGCCCTACGAGCAGTACTTC
CDR3: CASSQPPLSGRPPYEQYF

size: .
J: TRBJ2-5
V: TRBV5-1
D: TRBD2
DNA: TGCGCCAGCAGCTTCCCCCCTCGACTAGCGGGGGGGGCGGAGACCCAGTACTTC
CDR3: CASSFPPRLAGGAETQYF

size: once
J: TRBJ1-2
V: TRBV11-2
D: .
DNA: TGTGCCAGCACCAACAGGGCCCTTACGCCGGGCTACACCTTC
CDR3: CASTNRALTPGYTF

size: .
J: TRBJ2-1
V: TRBV5-5
D: TRBD1
DNA: TGTGCCAGCAGCTTCGGACAGGGGATAGACAATGAGCAGTTCTTC
CDR3: CASSFGQGIDNEQFF

size: .
J: TRBJ2-1
V: TRBV2
D: TRBD2
DNA: TGTGCCAGCAGCCAAGGACTAGCGGGAGCTCGGTTCTTC
CDR3: CASSQGLAGARFF

size: .
J: TRBJ2-7
V: TRBV3-1
D: .
DNA: TGTGCCAGCAGCCAGGACGAGGCTGTCTACGAGCAGTACTTC
CDR3: CASSQDEAVYEQYF

size: few
J: TRBJ2-3
V: TRBV2
D: .
DNA: TGTGCCAGCAGTGTTGGTGATACGCAGTATTTT
CDR3: CASSVGDTQYF

size: .
J: TRBJ1-6
V: TRBV2
D: .
DNA: TGTGCCAGCAGGGGGGACGGGGAATTTGGACCCCTCCACTTT
CDR3: CASRGDGEFGPLHF

size: .
J: TRBJ1-1
V: TRBV27
D: .
DNA: TGTGCCAGCAGTTGGGGACGGGCTTCTGAAGCTTTCTTT
CDR3: CASSWGRASEAFF

size: .
J: TRBJ2-5
V: TRBV14
D: TRBD1
DNA: TGTGCCAGCGGTCCGACAGGGGTCGAGACCCAGTACTTC
CDR3: CASGPTGVETQYF

size: .
J: TRBJ1-1
V: TRBV29-1
D: .
DNA: TGCAGCGAAAAACACACCGGGGGGAACACTGAAGCTTTCTTT
CDR3: CSEKHTGGNTEAFF

size: .
J: TRBJ2-7
V: TRBV7-2
D: .
DNA: TGTGCCAGCAGCCCCGGCAGGGCCGGGTCCTACGAGCAGTACTTC
CDR3: CASSPGRAGSYEQYF